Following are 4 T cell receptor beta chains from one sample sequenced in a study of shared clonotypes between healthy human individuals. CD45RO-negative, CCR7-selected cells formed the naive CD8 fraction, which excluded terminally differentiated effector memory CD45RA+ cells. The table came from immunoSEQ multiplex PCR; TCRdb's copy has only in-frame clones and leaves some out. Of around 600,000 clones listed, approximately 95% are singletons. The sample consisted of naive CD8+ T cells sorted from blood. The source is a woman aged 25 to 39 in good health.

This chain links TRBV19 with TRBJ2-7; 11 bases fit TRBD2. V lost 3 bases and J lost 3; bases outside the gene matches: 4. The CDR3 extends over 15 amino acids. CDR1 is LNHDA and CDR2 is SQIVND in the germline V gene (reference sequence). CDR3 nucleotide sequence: TGTGCCAGTAGTATGGCTAGCGGGAGGTACTACGAGCAGTACTTC. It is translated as CASSMASGRYYEQYF.

CDR3 region: CASSRTEGNTEAFF. The CDR3, as DNA: TGCGCCAGCAGCCGGACCGAGGGGAACACTGAAGCTTTCTTT. The chain combines TRBV4-1 with TRBJ1-1; D is ambiguous. With 4 bases removed from V and 1 base from J, the gap between germline ends came to 10 bases. Germline loops: CDR1 MGHRA, CDR2 YSYEKL. The CDR3 spans 14 residues.

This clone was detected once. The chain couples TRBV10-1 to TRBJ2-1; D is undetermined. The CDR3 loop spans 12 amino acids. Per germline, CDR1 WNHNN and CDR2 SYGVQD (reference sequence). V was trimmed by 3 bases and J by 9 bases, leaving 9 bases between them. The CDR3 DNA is TGCGCCAGCAGTGATTTAGGGTTTGAGCAGTTCTTC. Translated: CASSDLGFEQFF.

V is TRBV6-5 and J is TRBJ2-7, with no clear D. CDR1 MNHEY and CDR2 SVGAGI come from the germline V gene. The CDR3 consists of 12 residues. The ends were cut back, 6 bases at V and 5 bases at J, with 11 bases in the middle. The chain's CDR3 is CASSPSPHEQYF. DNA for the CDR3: TGTGCCAGCAGCCCCTCCCCCCACGAGCAGTACTTC.